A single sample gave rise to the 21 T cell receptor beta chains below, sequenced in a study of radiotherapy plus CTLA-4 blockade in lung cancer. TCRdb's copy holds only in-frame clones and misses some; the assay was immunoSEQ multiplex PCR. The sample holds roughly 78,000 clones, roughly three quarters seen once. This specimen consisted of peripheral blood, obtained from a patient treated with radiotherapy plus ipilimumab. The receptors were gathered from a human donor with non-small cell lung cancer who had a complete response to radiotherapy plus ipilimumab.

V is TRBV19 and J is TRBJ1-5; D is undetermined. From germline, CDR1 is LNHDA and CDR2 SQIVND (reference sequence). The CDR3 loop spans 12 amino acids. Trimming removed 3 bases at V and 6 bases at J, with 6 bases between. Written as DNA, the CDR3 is TGTGCCAGTAGTATGACGGGTCAGCCCCAGCATTTT. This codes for CASSMTGQPQHF.

In DNA form, the CDR3 reads TGTGCCAGCAGCTTCCGGGACAGGGATCAGCCCCAGCATTTT. Its protein product is CASSFRDRDQPQHF. The V gene is TRBV5-6, the J gene TRBJ1-5, with 9 positions matching TRBD1. The CDR3 is 14 amino acids. V lost 2 bases and J lost 5; bases outside the gene matches: 2. The germline V gene encodes CDR1 SGHDT and CDR2 YYEEEE.

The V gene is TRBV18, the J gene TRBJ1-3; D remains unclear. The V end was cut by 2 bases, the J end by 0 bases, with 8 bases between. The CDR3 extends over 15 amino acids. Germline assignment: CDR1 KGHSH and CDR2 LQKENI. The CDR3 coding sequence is TGTGCCAGCTCACCAAATCACAACTCTGGAAACACCATATATTTT. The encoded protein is CASSPNHNSGNTIYF.

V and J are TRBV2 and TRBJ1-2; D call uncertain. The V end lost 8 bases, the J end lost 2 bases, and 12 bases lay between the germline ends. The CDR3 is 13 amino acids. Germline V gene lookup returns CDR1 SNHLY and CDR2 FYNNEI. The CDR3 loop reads CASPKGGNYGYTF. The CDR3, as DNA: TGTGCCAGCCCTAAGGGAGGGAACTATGGCTACACCTTC.

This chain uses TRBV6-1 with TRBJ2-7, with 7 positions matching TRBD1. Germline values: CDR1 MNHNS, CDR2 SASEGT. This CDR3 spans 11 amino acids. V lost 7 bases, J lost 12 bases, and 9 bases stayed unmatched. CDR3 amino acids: CASILDRDLYF. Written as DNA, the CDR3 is TGTGCCAGCATACTCGACAGGGATCTGTACTTC.

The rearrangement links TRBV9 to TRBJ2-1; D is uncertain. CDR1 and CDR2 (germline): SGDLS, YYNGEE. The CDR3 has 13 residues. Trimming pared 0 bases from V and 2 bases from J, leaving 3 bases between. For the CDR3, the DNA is TGTGCCAGCAGCGTAGATCCCTACAATGAGCAGTTCTTC. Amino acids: CASSVDPYNEQFF.

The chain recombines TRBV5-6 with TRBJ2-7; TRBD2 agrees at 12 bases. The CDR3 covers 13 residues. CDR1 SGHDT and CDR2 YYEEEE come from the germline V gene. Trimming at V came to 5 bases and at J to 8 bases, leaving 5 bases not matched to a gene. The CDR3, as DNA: TGTGCCAGCAGGACTAGCGGGAGTCTGAAGCAGTACGTC. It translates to CASRTSGSLKQYV.

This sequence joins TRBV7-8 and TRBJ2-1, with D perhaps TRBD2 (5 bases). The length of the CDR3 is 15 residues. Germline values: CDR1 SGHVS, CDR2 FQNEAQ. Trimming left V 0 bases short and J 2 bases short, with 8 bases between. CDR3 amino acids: CASSLASDPYNEQFF. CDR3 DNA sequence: TGTGCCAGCAGCTTAGCTAGCGACCCCTACAATGAGCAGTTCTTC.

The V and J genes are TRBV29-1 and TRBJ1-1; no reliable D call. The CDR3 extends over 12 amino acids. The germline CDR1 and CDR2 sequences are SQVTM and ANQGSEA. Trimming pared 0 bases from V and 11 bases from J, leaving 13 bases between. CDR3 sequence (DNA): TGCAGCGTTGAAGATTGGGAGTTTACCGCTTTCTTT. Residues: CSVEDWEFTAFF.

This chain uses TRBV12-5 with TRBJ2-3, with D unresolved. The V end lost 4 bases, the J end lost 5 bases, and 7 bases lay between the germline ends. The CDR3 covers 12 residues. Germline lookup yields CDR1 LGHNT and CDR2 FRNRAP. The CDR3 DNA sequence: TGTGCTAGTGGTTATAATAGAGATACGCAGTATTTT. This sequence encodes CASGYNRDTQYF.

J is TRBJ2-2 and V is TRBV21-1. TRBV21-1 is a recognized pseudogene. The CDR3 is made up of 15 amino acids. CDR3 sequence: CASIFRRKNTGELFF. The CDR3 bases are TGTGCCAGCATCTTCCGACGGAAGAACACCGGGGAGCTGTTTTTT.

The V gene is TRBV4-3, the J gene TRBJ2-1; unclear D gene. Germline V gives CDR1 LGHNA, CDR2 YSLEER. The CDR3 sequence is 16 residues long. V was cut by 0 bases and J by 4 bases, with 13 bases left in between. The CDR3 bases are TGCGCCAGCAGCCAAGATGCTGGTTACCTTTACAATGAGCAGTTCTTC. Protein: CASSQDAGYLYNEQFF.

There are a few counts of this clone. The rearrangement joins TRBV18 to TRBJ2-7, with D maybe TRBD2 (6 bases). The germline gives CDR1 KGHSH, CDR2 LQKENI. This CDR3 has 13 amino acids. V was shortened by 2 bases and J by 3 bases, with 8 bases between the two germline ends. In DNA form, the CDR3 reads TGTGCCAGCTCACCAGCGGGGAACTACGAGCAGTACGTC. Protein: CASSPAGNYEQYV.

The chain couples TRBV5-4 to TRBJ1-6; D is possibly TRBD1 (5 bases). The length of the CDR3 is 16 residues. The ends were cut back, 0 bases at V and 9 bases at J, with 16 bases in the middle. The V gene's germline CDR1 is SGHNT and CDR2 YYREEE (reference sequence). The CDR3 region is CASSLGGRGRRSPLHF. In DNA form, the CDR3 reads TGTGCCAGCAGCTTGGGGGGCCGAGGCCGGCGTTCACCCCTCCACTTT.

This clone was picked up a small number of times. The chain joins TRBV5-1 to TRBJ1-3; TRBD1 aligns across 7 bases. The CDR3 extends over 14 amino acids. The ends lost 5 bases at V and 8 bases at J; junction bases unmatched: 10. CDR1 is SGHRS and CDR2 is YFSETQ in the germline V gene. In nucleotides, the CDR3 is TGCGCCAGCAGGGCCGGGACAGCTAGGGACACCATATATTTT. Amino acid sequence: CASRAGTARDTIYF.

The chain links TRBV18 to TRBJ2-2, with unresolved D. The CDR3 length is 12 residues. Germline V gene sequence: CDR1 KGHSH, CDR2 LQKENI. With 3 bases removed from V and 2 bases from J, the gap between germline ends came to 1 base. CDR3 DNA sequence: TGTGCCAGCTCACCCAACACCGGGGAGCTGTTTTTT. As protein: CASSPNTGELFF.

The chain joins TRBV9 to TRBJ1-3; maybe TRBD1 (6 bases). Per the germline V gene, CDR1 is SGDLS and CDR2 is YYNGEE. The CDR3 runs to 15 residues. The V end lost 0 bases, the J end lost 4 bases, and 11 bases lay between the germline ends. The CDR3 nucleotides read TGTGCCAGCAGCGTAGATGGTCAGGGGGGAAACACCATATATTTT. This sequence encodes CASSVDGQGGNTIYF.

Written as DNA, the CDR3 is TGTGCTAGTGGTTTGGGCCAGATCAATCAGCCCCAGCATTTT. Its translation is CASGLGQINQPQHF. V is TRBV12-5 and J is TRBJ1-5; D remains ambiguous. CDR1 is LGHNT, CDR2 FRNRAP, per germline. Trimming cost V 1 base and J 3 bases, with 7 bases left between them. This CDR3 spans 14 amino acids.

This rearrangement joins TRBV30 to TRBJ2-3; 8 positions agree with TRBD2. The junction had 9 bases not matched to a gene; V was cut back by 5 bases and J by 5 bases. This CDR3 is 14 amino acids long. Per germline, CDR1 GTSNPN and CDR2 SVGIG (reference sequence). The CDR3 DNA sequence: TGTGCCTGGTACTCCCCGGGACTAGAAGATACGCAGTATTTT. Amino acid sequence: CAWYSPGLEDTQYF.

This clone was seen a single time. The CDR3 bases are TGTGCCATCCGGGGGGGCTCGAATGAGCAGTTCTTC. It yields the protein CAIRGGSNEQFF. The chain employs TRBV10-3 and TRBJ2-1, with TRBD2 identical over 8 bases. The CDR3 contains 12 residues. From germline, CDR1 is ENHRY and CDR2 SYGVKD. V dropped 8 bases and J dropped 7; count of bases not matched to a gene: 4.

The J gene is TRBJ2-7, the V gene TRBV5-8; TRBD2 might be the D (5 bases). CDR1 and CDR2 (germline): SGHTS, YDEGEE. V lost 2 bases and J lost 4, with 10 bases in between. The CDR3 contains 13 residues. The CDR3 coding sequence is TGTGCCAGCAGCTTAGGACTGCGATACGAGCAGTACTTC. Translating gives CASSLGLRYEQYF. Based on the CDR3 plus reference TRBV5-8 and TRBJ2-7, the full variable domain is EAGVTQSPTHLIKTRGQQATLRCSPISGHTSVYWYQQALGLGLQFLLWYDEGEERNRGNFPPRFSGRQFPNYSSELNVNALELEDSALYLCASSLGLRYEQYFGPGTRLTVT.